The present entry profiles one T cell receptor (beta chain) with its context. The data were taken from a study of OX40 agonist ivuxolimab in advanced cancers. The germline V and J ends were trimmed by 5 bases and 4 bases, with 11 bases remaining between them. Per germline, CDR1 MGHDK and CDR2 SYGVNS. The CDR3 contains 13 residues. The table came from immunoSEQ multiplex PCR; TCRdb's copy has only in-frame clones and leaves some out. The table includes 60,000 to 75,000 clones, about 80% detected once. The clonotype was recovered from an adult with an advanced solid tumor such as melanoma, head and neck, liver or kidney cancer. Source: CD4+ or CD8+ T cells sorted from blood, taken in a trial of the OX40 agonist ivuxolimab. The chain carries TRBV25-1 and TRBJ1-2, with D hard to call. The CDR3 loop reads CASSSQRGYGYTF. The CDR3, as DNA: TGTGCCAGCAGTAGCCAGAGAGGCTATGGCTACACCTTC.